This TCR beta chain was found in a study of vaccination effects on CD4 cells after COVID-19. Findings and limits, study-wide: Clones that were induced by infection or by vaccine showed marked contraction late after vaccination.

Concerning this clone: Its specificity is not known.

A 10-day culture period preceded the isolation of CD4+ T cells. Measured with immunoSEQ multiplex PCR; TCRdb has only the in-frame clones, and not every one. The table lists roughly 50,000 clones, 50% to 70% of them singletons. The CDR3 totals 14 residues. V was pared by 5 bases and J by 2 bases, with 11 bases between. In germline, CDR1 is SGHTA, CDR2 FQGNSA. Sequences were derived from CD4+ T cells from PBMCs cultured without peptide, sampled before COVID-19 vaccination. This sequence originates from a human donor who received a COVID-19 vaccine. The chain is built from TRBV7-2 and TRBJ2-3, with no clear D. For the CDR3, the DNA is TGTGCCAGCAGCCCCCTAGGTTCCACAGATACGCAGTATTTT. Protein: CASSPLGSTDTQYF.